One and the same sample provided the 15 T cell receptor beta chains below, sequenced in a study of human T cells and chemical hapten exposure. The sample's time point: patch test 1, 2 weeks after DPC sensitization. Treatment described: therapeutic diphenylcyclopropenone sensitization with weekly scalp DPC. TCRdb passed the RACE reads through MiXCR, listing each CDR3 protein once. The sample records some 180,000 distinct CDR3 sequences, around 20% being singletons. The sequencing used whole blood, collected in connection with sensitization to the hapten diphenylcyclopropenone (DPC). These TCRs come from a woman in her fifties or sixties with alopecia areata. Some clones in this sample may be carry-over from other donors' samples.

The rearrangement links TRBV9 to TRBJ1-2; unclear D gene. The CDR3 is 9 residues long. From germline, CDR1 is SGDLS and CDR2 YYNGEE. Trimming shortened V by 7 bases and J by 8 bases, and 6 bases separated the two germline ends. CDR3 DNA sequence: TGTGCCAGCGGGCAAGGCTACACCTTC. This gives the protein CASGQGYTF.

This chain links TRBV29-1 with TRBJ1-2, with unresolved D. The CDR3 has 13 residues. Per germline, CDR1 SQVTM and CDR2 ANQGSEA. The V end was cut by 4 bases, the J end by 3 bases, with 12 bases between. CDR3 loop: CSVGTGMDYGYTF. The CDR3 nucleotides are TGCAGCGTTGGAACCGGTATGGACTATGGCTACACCTTC.

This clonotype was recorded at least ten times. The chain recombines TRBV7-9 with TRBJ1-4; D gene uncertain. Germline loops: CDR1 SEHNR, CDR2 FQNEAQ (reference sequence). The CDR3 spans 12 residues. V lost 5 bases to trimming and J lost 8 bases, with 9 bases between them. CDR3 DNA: TGTGCCAGCAGCAGACAACGAGAAAAACTGTTTTTT. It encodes CASSRQREKLFF.

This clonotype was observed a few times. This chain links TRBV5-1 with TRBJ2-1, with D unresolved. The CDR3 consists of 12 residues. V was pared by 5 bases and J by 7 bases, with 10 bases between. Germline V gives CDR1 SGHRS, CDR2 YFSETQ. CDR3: CASRSQENEQFF. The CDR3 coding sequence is TGCGCCAGCAGAAGTCAGGAGAATGAGCAGTTCTTC. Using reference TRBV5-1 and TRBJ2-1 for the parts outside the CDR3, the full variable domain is KAGVTQTPRYLIKTRGQQVTLSCSPISGHRSVSWYQQTPGQGLQFLFEYFSETQRNKGNFPGRFSGRQFSNSRSEMNVSTLELGDSALYLCASRSQENEQFFGPGTRLTVL.

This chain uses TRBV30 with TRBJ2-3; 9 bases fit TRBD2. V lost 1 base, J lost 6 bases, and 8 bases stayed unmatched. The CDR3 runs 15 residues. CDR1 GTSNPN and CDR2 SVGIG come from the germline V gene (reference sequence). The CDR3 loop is CAWSDPAGGWDTQYF. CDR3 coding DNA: TGTGCCTGGAGTGATCCAGCGGGAGGATGGGATACGCAGTATTTT. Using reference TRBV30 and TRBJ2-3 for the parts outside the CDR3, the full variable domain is SQTIHQWPATLVQPVGSPLSLECTVEGTSNPNLYWYRQAAGRGLQLLFYSVGIGQISSEVPQNLSASRPQDRQFILSSKKLLLSDSGFYLCAWSDPAGGWDTQYFGPGTRLTVL.

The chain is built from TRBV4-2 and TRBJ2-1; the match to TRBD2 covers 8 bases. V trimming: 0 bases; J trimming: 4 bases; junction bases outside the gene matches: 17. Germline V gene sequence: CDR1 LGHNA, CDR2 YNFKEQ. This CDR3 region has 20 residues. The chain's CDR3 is CASSQDPLAATLLEYNEQFF. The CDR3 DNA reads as TGTGCCAGCAGCCAAGATCCACTAGCGGCCACACTACTTGAATACAATGAGCAGTTCTTC.

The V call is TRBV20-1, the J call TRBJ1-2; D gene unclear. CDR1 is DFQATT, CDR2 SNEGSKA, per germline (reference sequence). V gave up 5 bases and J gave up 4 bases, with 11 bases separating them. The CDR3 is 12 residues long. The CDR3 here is CSAPPSGYGYTF. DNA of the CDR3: TGCAGTGCTCCCCCCTCTGGCTATGGCTACACCTTC.

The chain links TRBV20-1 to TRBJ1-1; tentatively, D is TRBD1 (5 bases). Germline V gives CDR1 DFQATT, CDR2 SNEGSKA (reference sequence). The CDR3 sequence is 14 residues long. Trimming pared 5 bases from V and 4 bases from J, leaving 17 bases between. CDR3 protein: CSAGTWGGSTEAFF. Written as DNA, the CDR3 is TGCAGTGCTGGGACTTGGGGGGGAAGCACTGAAGCTTTCTTT.

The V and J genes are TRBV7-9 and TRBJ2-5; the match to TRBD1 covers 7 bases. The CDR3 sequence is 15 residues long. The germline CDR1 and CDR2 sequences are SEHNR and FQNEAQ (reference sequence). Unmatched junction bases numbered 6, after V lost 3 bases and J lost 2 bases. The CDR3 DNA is TGTGCCAGCAGCTTTTACGGCAGGGGGCAAGAGACCCAGTACTTC. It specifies CASSFYGRGQETQYF.

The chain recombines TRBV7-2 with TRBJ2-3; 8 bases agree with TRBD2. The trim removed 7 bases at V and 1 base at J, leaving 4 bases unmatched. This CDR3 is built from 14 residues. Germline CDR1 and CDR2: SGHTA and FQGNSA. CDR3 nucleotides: TGTGCCAGCAAGAGCGGGAGTGGCACAGATACGCAGTATTTT. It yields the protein CASKSGSGTDTQYF. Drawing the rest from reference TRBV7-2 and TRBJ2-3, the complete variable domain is GAGVSQSPSNKVTEKGKDVELRCDPISGHTALYWYRQSLGQGLEFLIYFQGNSAPDKSGLPSDRFSAERTGGSVSTLTIQRTQQEDSAVYLCASKSGSGTDTQYFGPGTRLTVL.

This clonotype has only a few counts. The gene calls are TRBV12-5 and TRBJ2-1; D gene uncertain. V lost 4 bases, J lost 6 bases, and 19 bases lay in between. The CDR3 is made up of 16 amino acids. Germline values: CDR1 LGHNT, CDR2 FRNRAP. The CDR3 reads CASGSETPSVPNEQFF. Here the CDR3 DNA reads TGTGCTAGTGGTTCCGAGACTCCCTCAGTCCCCAATGAGCAGTTCTTC.

CDR3: CSANTGGYEQYF. DNA of the CDR3: TGCAGTGCAAATACAGGGGGCTACGAGCAGTACTTC. The chain uses TRBV20-1 and TRBJ2-7, with 8 nucleotides matching TRBD1. This CDR3 comprises 12 residues. V shed 6 bases and J 3 bases; nucleotides not matched to a gene: 4. Germline CDR1 and CDR2: DFQATT and SNEGSKA (reference sequence).

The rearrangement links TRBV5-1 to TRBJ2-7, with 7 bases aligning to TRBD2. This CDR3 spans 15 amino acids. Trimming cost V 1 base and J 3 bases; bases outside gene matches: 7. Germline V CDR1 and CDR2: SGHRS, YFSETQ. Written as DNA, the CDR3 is TGCGCCAGCAGCTTGTTTTCGGGGGAGGGCTACGAGCAGTACTTC. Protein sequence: CASSLFSGEGYEQYF.

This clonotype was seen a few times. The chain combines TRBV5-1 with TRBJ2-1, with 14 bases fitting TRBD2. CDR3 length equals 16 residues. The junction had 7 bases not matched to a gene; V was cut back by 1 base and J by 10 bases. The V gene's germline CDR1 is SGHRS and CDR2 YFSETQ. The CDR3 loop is CASSLLGTSGRREQFF. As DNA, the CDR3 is TGCGCCAGCAGCTTGTTGGGGACTAGCGGGAGAAGGGAGCAGTTCTTC.

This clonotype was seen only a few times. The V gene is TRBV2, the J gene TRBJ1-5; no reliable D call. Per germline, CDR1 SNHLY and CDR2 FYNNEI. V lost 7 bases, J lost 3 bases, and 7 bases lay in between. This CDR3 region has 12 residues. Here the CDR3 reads CASKVDNQPQHF. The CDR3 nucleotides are TGTGCCAGCAAGGTTGACAATCAGCCCCAGCATTTT.